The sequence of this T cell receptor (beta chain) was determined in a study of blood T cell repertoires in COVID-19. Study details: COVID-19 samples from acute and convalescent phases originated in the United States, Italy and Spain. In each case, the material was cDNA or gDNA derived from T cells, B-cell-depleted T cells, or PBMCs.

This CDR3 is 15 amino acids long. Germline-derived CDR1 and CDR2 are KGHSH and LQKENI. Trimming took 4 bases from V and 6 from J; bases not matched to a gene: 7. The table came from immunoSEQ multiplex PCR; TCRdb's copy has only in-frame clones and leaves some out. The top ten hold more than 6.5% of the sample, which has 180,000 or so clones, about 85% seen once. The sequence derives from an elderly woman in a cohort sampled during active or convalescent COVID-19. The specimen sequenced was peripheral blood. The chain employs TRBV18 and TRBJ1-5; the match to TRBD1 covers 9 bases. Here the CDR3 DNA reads TGTGCCAGCTCACATGGGACAGGGATAGGTCAGCCCCAGCATTTT. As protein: CASSHGTGIGQPQHF.